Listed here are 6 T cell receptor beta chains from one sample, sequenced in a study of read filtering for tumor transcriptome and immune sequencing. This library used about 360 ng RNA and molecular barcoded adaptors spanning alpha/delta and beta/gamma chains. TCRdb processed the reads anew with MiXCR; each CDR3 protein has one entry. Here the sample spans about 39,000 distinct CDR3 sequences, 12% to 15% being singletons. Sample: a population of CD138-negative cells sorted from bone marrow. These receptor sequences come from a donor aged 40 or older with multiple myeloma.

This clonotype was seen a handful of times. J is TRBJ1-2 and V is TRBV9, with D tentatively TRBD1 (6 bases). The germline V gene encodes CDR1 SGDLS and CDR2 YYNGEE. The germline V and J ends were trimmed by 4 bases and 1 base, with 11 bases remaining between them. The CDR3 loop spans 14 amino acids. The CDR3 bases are TGTGCCAGCAGCAAAATGGACAGTAACTATGGCTACACCTTC. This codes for CASSKMDSNYGYTF.

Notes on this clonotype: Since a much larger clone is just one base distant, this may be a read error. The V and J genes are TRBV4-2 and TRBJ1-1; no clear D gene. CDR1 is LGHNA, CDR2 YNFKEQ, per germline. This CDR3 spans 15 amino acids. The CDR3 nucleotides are TGTACCAGCAGCCAAGAGATTAGGGTGAACACTGAAGCTTTCTTT. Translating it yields CTSSQEIRVNTEAFF.

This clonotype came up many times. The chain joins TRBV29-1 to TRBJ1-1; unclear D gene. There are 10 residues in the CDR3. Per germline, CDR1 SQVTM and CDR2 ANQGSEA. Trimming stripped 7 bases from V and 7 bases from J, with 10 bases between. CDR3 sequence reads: CSAYTVEAFF. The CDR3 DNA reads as TGCAGCGCTTACACTGTTGAAGCTTTCTTT.

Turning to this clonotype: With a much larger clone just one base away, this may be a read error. The CDR3 reads CASSQVPGQFF. The CDR3 DNA reads as TGTGCCAGCAGCCAAGTCCCTGGGCAGTTCTTC. The chain recombines TRBV14 with TRBJ2-1; D gene unclear. The CDR3 loop spans 11 amino acids. V lost 1 base, J lost 12 bases, and 7 bases lay in between. The germline CDR1 and CDR2 sequences are SGHDN and FVKESK.

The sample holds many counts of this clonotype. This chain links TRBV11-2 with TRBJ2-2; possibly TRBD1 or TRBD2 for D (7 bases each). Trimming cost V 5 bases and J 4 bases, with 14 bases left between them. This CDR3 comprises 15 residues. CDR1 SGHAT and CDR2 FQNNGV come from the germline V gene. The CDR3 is CASSPRGGPTGELFF. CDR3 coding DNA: TGTGCCAGCAGCCCCAGGGGGGGGCCCACCGGGGAGCTGTTTTTT.

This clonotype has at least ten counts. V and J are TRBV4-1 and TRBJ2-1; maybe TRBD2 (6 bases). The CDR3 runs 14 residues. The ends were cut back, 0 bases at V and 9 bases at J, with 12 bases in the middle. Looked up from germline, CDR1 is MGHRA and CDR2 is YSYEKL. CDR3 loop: CASSQETQGGEQFF. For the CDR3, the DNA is TGCGCCAGCAGCCAAGAAACCCAGGGAGGTGAGCAGTTCTTC.